This T cell receptor beta chain originates from a study of T cells in Graves' hyperthyroidism and ophthalmopathy. V lost 1 base to trimming and J lost 0 bases, with 10 bases between them. The CDR3 consists of 15 residues. CDR1 and CDR2 (germline): SGHRS, YFSETQ. Researchers took RNA transcripts and amplified the TCR beta CDR3 regions from them. Carried out on the TCR CDR3, a first-round RT-PCR used the HTBI primer set. TCRdb fed the multiplex PCR reads into MiXCR, producing one record per CDR3 protein. The table records about half a million distinct CDR3 sequences, 20% of them present only once. The sample was blood. The source of this sequence is a man in his forties with Graves' ophthalmopathy. The gene calls are TRBV5-1 and TRBJ1-2; D unresolved. DNA for the CDR3: TGCGCCAGCAGCTTGTCGGGAGAAGCTAACTATGGCTACACCTTC. Translated: CASSLSGEANYGYTF.